These 20 T cell receptor beta chains were sequenced from one sample in a study of blood T cell repertoires in COVID-19. TCRdb keeps only in-frame clones here, not all; method: immunoSEQ multiplex PCR. The repertoire consists of 200,000 or so clones, with 82% occurring once and the leading ten covering about 5.5%. The sample taken for sequencing was peripheral blood. Receptors originate from a young woman with acute or convalescent COVID-19.

This clone was counted once. The V and J genes are TRBV7-2 and TRBJ1-1, with D uncertain. CDR1 SGHTA and CDR2 FQGNSA come from the germline V gene. This CDR3 contains 14 residues. V lost 0 bases, J lost 1 base, and 6 bases lay in between. The CDR3 coding sequence is TGTGCCAGCAGCTTAGCGCTAGGGAACACTGAAGCTTTCTTT. It specifies CASSLALGNTEAFF.

The V call is TRBV28, the J call TRBJ2-1; 7 nucleotides agree with TRBD2. Germline trimming cut 4 bases from V and 14 bases from J; bases unmatched to any gene: 5. The CDR3 has 11 residues. Germline V gives CDR1 MDHEN, CDR2 SYDVKM. CDR3 sequence reads: CASSSGREKFF. As DNA, the CDR3 is TGTGCCAGCAGTTCAGGGCGGGAGAAGTTCTTC.

The chain combines TRBV9 with TRBJ1-1, with D uncertain. This CDR3 comprises 11 residues. The germline V and J ends were trimmed by 3 bases and 11 bases, with 11 bases remaining between them. CDR1 and CDR2 (germline): SGDLS, YYNGEE. Here the CDR3 reads CASSGYLGAFF. CDR3 nucleotide sequence: TGTGCCAGCAGCGGATACCTCGGGGCTTTCTTT.

The gene calls are TRBV7-9 and TRBJ2-4, with D perhaps matching TRBD1 (6 bases). The CDR3 loop spans 16 amino acids. V dropped 4 bases and J dropped 0 bases, with 13 bases sitting between them. Germline CDR1 and CDR2: SEHNR and FQNEAQ (reference sequence). The CDR3 bases are TGTGCCAGCAGCTCCTGGACAGCGGTAGCCAAAAACATTCAGTACTTC. Protein sequence: CASSSWTAVAKNIQYF.

This clone was seen just once. The junction differs from germline at one of its ends, possibly a read error. The chain joins TRBV7-7 to TRBJ1-1, with D perhaps TRBD1 (6 bases). The CDR3 runs 13 residues. Germline CDR1 is SSHAT and CDR2 is FNYEAQ (reference sequence). As DNA, the CDR3 is TGTGCTAGCAGCTTATCACAGGGCACTGAAGCTTTCTTT. Amino acids: CASSLSQGTEAFF.

This clone was counted a single time. The V gene is TRBV4-3, the J gene TRBJ1-4; a weak D match, TRBD1 (5 bases). The V gene lost 0 bases and the J gene lost 4 bases, with 15 bases spanning the gap. Germline CDR1 LGHNA, CDR2 YSLEER. This CDR3 region has 17 residues. The CDR3 protein is CASSQDGFGGSNEKLFF. CDR3 DNA sequence: TGCGCCAGCAGCCAAGATGGTTTTGGGGGGAGTAATGAAAAACTGTTTTTT.

The chain combines TRBV11-2 with TRBJ2-7; 7 bases map to TRBD1. This CDR3 is 13 amino acids long. CDR1 SGHAT and CDR2 FQNNGV come from the germline V gene. V lost 10 bases, J lost 1 base, and 7 bases stayed unmatched. The CDR3 loop is CATRRGPSYEQYF. The CDR3 DNA is TGTGCCACCAGAAGGGGGCCGTCCTACGAGCAGTACTTC.

The genes are TRBV19 and TRBJ2-1; 10 nucleotides align to TRBD2. CDR1 LNHDA and CDR2 SQIVND come from the germline V gene (reference sequence). Losses at the gene ends were 8 bases for V and 0 bases for J; bases not matched to a gene: 13. The CDR3 length is 18 residues. In DNA form, the CDR3 reads TGTGCCAGTCAATTTAGCGGGAGGCCCTATCACTCCTACAATGAGCAGTTCTTC. It yields the protein CASQFSGRPYHSYNEQFF.

The V and J genes are TRBV27 and TRBJ2-3; TRBD1 is a possible D gene (6 bases). V was cut by 8 bases and J by 2 bases, with 17 bases left in between. The germline V gene has CDR1 MNHEY and CDR2 SMNVEV (reference sequence). The CDR3 spans 15 residues. The CDR3 spells CASLARGQPTDTQYF. The CDR3 DNA sequence: TGTGCCAGCTTGGCCCGGGGACAACCCACAGATACGCAGTATTTT.

The chain uses TRBV6-4 and TRBJ2-1; TRBD2 might be the D (6 bases). This CDR3 is built from 16 residues. V lost 0 bases, J lost 10 bases, and 19 bases lay in between. Germline V CDR1 and CDR2: MRHNA, SNTAGT. The CDR3 region has the DNA TGTGCCAGCAGTGACTCCGGAGGGGCAGCCGGAAACGAGCAGTTCTTC. This translates into CASSDSGGAAGNEQFF.

The CDR3 region has the DNA TGTGCCAGCAGCTTAGAGTCCTTAGGGTCGGAGGTTGGGTCTAACATTCAGTACTTC. It encodes CASSLESLGSEVGSNIQYF. This chain links TRBV13 with TRBJ2-4; D possibly corresponds to TRBD2 (5 bases). The CDR3 is 19 amino acids. V was clipped by 1 base and J by 7 bases, with 26 bases between them. Germline values: CDR1 PRHDT, CDR2 FYEKMQ (reference sequence).

The chain combines TRBV5-6 with TRBJ2-1; TRBD2 might be the D (5 bases). Germline V gene sequence: CDR1 SGHDT, CDR2 YYEEEE. Trimming shortened V by 3 bases and J by 4 bases, and 14 bases separated the two germline ends. The CDR3 consists of 15 residues. The CDR3 DNA is TGTGCCAGCAGCTCGGCTAGCACTCCGTACAATGAGCAGTTCTTC. It encodes CASSSASTPYNEQFF. The full variable domain, rest sourced from reference TRBV5-6 and TRBJ2-1, is DAGVTQSPTHLIKTRGQQVTLRCSPKSGHDTVSWYQQALGQGPQFIFQYYEEEERQRGNFPDRFSGHQFPNYSSELNVNALLLGDSALYLCASSSASTPYNEQFFGPGTRLTVL.

The chain is built from TRBV5-1 and TRBJ1-6, with a possible D match to TRBD1 (5 bases). Per the germline V gene, CDR1 is SGHRS and CDR2 is YFSETQ. CDR3 size: 14 residues. Trimming removed 4 bases at V and 10 bases at J, with 15 bases between. The CDR3 reads CASSEPGLSSPLHF. For the CDR3, the DNA is TGCGCCAGCAGCGAGCCGGGACTCTCGTCACCCCTCCACTTT.

The chain links TRBV6-5 to TRBJ2-1, with 8 bases lining up with TRBD2. V was clipped by 0 bases and J by 4 bases; unmatched bases: 5. The CDR3 is 16 residues long. Germline CDR1 MNHEY, CDR2 SVGAGI. Here the CDR3 reads CASSYSGGGTYNEQFF. The CDR3 nucleotides read TGTGCCAGCAGTTACTCTGGCGGGGGGACTTACAATGAGCAGTTCTTC.

This chain joins TRBV19 and TRBJ2-7; maybe TRBD2 (5 bases). The CDR3 runs to 11 residues. Trimming pared 6 bases from V and 2 bases from J, leaving 5 bases between. CDR1 is LNHDA and CDR2 is SQIVND in the germline V gene (reference sequence). The CDR3 sequence is CASSGAYEQYF. In nucleotides, the CDR3 is TGTGCCAGTAGCGGGGCCTACGAGCAGTACTTC.

This rearrangement joins TRBV9 to TRBJ2-1; D unclear. The germline gives CDR1 SGDLS, CDR2 YYNGEE. The CDR3 has 15 residues. V dropped 1 base and J dropped 7 bases, with 15 bases sitting between them. CDR3 amino acids: CASSVSPSSSNEQFF. The CDR3 DNA reads as TGTGCCAGCAGCGTATCGCCTAGTAGTTCGAATGAGCAGTTCTTC.

The chain couples TRBV18 to TRBJ1-5; 9 nucleotides align to TRBD1. Germline CDR1 KGHSH, CDR2 LQKENI. V gave up 2 bases and J gave up 5 bases; unmatched junction bases: 7. The CDR3 runs 16 residues. The CDR3 sequence is CASSPKQGALDQPQHF. CDR3 sequence (DNA): TGTGCCAGCTCACCAAAACAGGGGGCTCTTGATCAGCCCCAGCATTTT.

J is TRBJ2-7 and V is TRBV28, with D tentatively TRBD2 (5 bases). Trimming shortened V by 4 bases and J by 2 bases, and 9 bases separated the two germline ends. Germline CDR1 is MDHEN and CDR2 is SYDVKM. The CDR3 is 13 amino acids. This chain's CDR3 is CASSYGLTYEQYF. Written as DNA, the CDR3 is TGTGCCAGCAGTTACGGACTGACCTACGAGCAGTACTTC.

The chain links TRBV19 to TRBJ2-1; D gene ambiguous. Trimming removed 5 bases from V and 0 bases from J, with 11 bases in between. The CDR3 loop spans 15 amino acids. Per the germline V gene, CDR1 is LNHDA and CDR2 is SQIVND (reference sequence). The CDR3 spells CASSSPRGSYNEQFF. The CDR3 nucleotides read TGTGCCAGTAGTTCCCCTCGAGGCTCCTACAATGAGCAGTTCTTC.

The chain employs TRBV2 and TRBJ1-2, with D unclear. Deletions cut 7 bases from V and 0 bases from J, with 12 bases between. The germline V gene has CDR1 SNHLY and CDR2 FYNNEI. CDR3 length: 14 amino acids. The CDR3 sequence is CASTRTDTNYGYTF. The CDR3 bases are TGTGCCAGCACCCGGACTGATACTAACTATGGCTACACCTTC. Together with reference TRBV2 and TRBJ1-2, the CDR3 gives the full variable domain: EPEVTQTPSHQVTQMGQEVILRCVPISNHLYFYWYRQILGQKVEFLVSFYNNEISEKSEIFDDQFSVERPDGSNFTLKIRSTKLEDSAMYFCASTRTDTNYGYTFGSGTRLTVV.